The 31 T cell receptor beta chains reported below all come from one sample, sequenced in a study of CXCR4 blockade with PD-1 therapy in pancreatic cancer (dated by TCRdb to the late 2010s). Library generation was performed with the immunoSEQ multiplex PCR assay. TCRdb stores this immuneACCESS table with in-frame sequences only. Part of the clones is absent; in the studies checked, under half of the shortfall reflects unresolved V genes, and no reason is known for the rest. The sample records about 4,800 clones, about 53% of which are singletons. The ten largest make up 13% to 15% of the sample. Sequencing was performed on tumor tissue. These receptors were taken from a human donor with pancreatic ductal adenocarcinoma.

The CDR3 loop reads CASSPGGAYNEQFF. In nucleotides, the CDR3 is TGTGCCAGCTCACCGGGGGGGGCTTACAATGAGCAGTTCTTC. V gene TRBV18 combines with J gene TRBJ2-1, with D maybe TRBD2 (7 bases). Germline loops: CDR1 KGHSH, CDR2 LQKENI. V was pared by 3 bases and J by 4 bases, with 10 bases between. CDR3 length: 14 amino acids.

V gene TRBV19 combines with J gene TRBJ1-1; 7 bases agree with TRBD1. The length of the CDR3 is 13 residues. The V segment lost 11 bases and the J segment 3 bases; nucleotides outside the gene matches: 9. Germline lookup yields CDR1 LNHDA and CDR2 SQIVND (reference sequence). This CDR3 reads CAARRGLDTEAFF. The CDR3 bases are TGTGCCGCCAGAAGGGGGCTGGACACTGAAGCTTTCTTT.

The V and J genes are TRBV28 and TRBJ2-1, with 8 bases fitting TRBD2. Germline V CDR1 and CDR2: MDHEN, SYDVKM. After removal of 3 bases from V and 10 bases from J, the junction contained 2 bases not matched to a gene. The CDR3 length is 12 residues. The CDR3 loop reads CASSFGLAEQFF. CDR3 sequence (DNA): TGTGCCAGCAGTTTTGGACTAGCCGAGCAGTTCTTC.

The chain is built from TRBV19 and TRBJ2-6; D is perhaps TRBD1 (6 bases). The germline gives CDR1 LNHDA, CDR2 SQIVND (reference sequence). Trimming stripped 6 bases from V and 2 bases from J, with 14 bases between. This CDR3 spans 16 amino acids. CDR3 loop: CASRARGSAGANVLTF. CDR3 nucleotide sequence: TGTGCCAGTAGAGCCAGGGGATCAGCTGGGGCCAACGTCCTGACTTTC.

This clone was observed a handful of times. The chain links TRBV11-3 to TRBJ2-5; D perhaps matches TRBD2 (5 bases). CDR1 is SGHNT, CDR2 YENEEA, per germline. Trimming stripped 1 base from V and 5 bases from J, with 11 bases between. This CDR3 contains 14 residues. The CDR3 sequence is CASSLGGQVETQYF. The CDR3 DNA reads TGTGCCAGCAGCTTAGGAGGGCAGGTCGAGACCCAGTACTTC. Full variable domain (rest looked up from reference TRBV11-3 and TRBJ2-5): EAGVVQSPRYKIIEKKQPVAFWCNPISGHNTLYWYLQNLGQGPELLIRYENEEAVDDSQLPKDRFSAERLKGVDSTLKIQPAELGDSAVYLCASSLGGQVETQYFGPGTRLLVL.

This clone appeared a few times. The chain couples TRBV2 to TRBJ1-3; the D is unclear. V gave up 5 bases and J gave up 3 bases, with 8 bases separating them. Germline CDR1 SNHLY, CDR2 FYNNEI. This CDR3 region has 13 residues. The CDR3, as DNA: TGTGCCAGCAGTTCCGCCGTTGGAAACACCATATATTTT. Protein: CASSSAVGNTIYF. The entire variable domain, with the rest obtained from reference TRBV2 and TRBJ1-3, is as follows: EPEVTQTPSHQVTQMGQEVILRCVPISNHLYFYWYRQILGQKVEFLVSFYNNEISEKSEIFDDQFSVERPDGSNFTLKIRSTKLEDSAMYFCASSSAVGNTIYFGEGSWLTVV.

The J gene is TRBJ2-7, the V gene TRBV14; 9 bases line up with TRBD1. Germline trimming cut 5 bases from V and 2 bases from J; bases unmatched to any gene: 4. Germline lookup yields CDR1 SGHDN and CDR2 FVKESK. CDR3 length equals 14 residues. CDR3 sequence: CASSAHRGPYEQYF. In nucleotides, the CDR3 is TGTGCCAGCAGCGCCCACAGGGGGCCCTACGAGCAGTACTTC.

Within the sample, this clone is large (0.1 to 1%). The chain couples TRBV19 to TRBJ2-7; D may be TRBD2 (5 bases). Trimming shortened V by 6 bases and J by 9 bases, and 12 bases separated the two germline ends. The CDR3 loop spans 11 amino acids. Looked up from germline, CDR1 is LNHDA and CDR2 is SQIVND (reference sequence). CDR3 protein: CASSGPRGQYF. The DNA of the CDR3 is TGTGCCAGTAGCGGGCCCCGGGGGCAGTACTTC.

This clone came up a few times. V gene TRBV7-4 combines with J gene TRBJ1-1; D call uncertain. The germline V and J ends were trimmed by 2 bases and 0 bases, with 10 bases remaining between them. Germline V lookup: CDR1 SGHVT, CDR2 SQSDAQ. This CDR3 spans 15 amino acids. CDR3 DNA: TGTGCCAGCAGCTTACGTCAGGTATTGAACACTGAAGCTTTCTTT. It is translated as CASSLRQVLNTEAFF.

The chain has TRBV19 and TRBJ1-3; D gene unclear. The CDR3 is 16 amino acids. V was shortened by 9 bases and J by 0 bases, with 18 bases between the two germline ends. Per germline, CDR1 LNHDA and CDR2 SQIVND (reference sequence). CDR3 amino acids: CASSPPGLSSGNTIYF. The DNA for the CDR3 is TGTGCCAGCTCCCCCCCGGGCCTGAGCTCTGGAAACACCATATATTTT.

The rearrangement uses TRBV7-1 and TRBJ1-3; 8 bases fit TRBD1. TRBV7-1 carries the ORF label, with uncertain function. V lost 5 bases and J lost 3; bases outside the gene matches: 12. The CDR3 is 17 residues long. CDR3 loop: CASSASRTGHGGNTIYF. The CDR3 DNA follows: TGTGCCAGCAGCGCCTCCCGGACAGGGCACGGTGGAAACACCATATATTTT.

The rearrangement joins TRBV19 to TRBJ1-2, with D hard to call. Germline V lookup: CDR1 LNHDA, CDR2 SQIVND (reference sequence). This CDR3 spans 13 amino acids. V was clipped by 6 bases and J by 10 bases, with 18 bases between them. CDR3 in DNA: TGTGCCAGTAGGGAGGGAGCAGTTCCCTCCTACACCTTC. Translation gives CASREGAVPSYTF. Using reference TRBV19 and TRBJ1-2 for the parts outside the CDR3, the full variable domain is DGGITQSPKYLFRKEGQNVTLSCEQNLNHDAMYWYRQDPGQGLRLIYYSQIVNDFQKGDIAEGYSVSREKKESFPLTVTSAQKNPTAFYLCASREGAVPSYTFGSGTRLTVV.

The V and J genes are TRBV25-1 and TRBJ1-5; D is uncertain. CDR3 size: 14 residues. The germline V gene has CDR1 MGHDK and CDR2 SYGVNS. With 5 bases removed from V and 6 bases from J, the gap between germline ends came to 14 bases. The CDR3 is CASSPLDSFQPQHF. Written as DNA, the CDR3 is TGTGCCAGCAGTCCCCTGGACTCCTTTCAGCCCCAGCATTTT.

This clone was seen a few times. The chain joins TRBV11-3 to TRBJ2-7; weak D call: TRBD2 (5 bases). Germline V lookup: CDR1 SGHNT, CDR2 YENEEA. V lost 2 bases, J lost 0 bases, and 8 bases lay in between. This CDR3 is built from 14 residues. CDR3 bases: TGTGCCAGCAGCTTAACGCGGGCCTCCTACGAGCAGTACTTC. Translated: CASSLTRASYEQYF.

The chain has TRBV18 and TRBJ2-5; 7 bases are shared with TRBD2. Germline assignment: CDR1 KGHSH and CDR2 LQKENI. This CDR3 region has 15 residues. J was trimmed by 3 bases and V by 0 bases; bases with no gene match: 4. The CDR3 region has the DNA TGTGCCAGCTCACCACCGCGGGGAGGGGAAGAGACCCAGTACTTC. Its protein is CASSPPRGGEETQYF.

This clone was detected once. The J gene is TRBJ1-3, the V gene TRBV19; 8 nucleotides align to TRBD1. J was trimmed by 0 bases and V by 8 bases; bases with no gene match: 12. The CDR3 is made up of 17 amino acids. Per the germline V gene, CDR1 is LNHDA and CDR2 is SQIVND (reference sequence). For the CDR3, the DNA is TGTGCCAGTCTAACAGGGGGGAAATCGTCCTCTGGAAACACCATATATTTT. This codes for CASLTGGKSSSGNTIYF.

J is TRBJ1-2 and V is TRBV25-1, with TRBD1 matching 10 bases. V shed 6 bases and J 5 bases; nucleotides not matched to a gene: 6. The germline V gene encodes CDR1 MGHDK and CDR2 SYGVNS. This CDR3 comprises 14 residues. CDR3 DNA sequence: TGTGCCAGCAGCCCGACAGGGGGCGCATATGGCTACACCTTC. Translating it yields CASSPTGGAYGYTF.

In DNA, the CDR3 is TGTGCCAGCAATGGCGGGAGTGTGGTGCAGTACTTC. Residues: CASNGGSVVQYF. The chain joins TRBV12-5 to TRBJ2-7; 7 nucleotides line up with TRBD2. In germline, CDR1 is LGHNT, CDR2 FRNRAP. This CDR3 has 12 amino acids.

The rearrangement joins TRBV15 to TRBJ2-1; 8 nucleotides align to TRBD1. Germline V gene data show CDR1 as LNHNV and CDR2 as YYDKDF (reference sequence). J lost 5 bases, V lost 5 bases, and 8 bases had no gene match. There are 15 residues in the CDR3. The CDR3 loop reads CATSRGQGRNNEQFF. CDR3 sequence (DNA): TGTGCCACCAGCCGCGGACAGGGAAGGAACAATGAGCAGTTCTTC.

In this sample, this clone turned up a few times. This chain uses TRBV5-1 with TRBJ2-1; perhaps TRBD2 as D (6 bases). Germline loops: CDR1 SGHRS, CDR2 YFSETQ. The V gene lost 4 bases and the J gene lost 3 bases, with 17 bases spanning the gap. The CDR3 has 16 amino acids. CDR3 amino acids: CASSPPGSGHYNEQFF. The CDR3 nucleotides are TGCGCCAGCAGCCCACCGGGGAGCGGGCACTACAATGAGCAGTTCTTC.

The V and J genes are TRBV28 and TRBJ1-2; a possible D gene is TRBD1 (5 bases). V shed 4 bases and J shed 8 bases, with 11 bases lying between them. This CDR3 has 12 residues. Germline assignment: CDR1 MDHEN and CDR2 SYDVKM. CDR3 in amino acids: CASSSGPRGYTF. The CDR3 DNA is TGTGCCAGCAGTTCAGGGCCGCGGGGCTACACCTTC.

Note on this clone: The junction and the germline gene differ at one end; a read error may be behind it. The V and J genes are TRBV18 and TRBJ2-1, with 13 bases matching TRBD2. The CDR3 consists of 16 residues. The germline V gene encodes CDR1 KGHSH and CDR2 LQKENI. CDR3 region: CASSPLAGGSYNEQFF. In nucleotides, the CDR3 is TGTGCCAGCTCCCCACTAGCGGGAGGGTCCTACAATGAGCAGTTCTTC.

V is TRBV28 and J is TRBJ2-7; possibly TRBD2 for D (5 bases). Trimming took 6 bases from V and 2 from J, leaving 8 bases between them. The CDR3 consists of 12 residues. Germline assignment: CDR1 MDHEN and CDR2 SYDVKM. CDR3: CASSRGTYEQYF. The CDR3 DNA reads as TGTGCCAGCAGCCGAGGGACCTACGAGCAGTACTTC.

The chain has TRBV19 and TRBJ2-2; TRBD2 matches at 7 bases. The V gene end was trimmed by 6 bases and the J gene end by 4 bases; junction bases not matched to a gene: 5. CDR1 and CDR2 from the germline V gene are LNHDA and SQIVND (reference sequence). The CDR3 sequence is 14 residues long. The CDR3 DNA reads TGTGCCAGTAGCAAGACTAGCTCCACCGGGGAGCTGTTTTTT. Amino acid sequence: CASSKTSSTGELFF.

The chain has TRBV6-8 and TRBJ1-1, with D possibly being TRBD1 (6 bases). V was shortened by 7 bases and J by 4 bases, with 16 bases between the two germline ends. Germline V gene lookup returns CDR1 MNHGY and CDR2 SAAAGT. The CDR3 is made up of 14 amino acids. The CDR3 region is CASKWGRISTEAFF. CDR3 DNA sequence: TGTGCCAGCAAGTGGGGGCGGATAAGCACTGAAGCTTTCTTT.

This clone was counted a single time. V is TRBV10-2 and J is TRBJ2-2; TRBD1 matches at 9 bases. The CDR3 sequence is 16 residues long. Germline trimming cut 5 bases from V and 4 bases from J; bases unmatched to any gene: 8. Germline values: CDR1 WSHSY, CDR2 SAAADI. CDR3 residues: CASSPRDRAGTGELFF. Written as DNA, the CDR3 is TGCGCCAGCAGTCCCCGGGACAGGGCGGGCACCGGGGAGCTGTTTTTT.

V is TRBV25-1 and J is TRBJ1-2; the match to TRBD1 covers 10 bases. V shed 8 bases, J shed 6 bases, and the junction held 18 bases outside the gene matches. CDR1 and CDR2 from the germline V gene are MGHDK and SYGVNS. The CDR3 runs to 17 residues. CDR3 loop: CASEGITPATGGHGYTF. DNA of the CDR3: TGTGCCAGCGAAGGAATTACCCCCGCGACAGGGGGCCATGGCTACACCTTC.

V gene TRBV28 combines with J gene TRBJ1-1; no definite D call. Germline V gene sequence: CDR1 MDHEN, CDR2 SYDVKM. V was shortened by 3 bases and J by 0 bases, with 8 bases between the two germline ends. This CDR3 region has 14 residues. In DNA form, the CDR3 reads TGTGCCAGCAGTTTCCCAGGAATGAACACTGAAGCTTTCTTT. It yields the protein CASSFPGMNTEAFF.

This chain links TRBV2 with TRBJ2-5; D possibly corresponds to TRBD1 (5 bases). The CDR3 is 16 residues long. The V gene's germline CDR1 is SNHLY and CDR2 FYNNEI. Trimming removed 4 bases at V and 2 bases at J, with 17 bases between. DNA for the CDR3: TGTGCCAGCAGTGGACCTGGGGCAGCCACTCAAGAGACCCAGTACTTC. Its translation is CASSGPGAATQETQYF.

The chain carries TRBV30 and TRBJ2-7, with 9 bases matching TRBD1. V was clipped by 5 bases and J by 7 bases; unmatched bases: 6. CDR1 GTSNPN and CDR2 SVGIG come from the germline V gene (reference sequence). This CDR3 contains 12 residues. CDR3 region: CAWDRGVGEQYF. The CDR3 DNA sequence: TGTGCCTGGGACAGGGGGGTGGGAGAGCAGTACTTC.

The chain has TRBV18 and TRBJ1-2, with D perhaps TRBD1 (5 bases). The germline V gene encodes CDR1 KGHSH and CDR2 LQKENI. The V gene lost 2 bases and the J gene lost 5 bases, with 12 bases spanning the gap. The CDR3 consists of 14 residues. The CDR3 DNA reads TGTGCCAGCTCACCATCCAGGGATGGGTATGGCTACACCTTC. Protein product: CASSPSRDGYGYTF.